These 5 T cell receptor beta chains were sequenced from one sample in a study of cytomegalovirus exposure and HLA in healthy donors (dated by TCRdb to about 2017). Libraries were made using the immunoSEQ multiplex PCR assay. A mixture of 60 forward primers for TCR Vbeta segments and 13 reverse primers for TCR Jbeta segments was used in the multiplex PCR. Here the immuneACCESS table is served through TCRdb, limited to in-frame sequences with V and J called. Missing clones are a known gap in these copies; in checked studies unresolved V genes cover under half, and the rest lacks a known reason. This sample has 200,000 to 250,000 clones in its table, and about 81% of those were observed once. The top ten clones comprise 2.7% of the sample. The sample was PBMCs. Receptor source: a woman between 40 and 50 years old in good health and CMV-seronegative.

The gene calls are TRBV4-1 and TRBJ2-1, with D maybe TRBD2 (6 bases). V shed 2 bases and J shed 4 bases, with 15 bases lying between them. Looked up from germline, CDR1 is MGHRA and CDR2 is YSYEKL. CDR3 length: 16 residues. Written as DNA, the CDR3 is TGCGCCAGCAGCCAAACGGCGGCTAGCGAATACAATGAGCAGTTCTTC. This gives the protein CASSQTAASEYNEQFF.

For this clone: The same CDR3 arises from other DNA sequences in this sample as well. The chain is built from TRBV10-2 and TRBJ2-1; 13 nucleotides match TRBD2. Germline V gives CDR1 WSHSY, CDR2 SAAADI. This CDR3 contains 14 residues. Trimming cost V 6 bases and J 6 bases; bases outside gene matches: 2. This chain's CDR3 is CASSGLAGVNEQFF. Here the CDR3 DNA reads TGCGCCAGCAGCGGACTAGCGGGAGTCAATGAGCAGTTCTTC.

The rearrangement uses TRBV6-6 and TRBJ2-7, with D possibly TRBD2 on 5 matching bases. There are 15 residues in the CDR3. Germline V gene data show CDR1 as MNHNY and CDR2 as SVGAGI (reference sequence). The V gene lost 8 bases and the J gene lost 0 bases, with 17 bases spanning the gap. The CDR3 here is CASALRVGDSYEQYF. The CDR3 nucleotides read TGTGCCAGCGCCTTGAGGGTCGGGGACTCCTACGAGCAGTACTTC.

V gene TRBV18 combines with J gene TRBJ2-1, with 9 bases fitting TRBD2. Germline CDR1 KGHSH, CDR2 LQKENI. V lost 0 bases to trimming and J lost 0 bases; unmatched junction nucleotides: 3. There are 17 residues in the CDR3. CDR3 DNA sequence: TGTGCCAGCTCACCACCTAATAGCGGGAGCTCCTACAATGAGCAGTTCTTC. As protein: CASSPPNSGSSYNEQFF.

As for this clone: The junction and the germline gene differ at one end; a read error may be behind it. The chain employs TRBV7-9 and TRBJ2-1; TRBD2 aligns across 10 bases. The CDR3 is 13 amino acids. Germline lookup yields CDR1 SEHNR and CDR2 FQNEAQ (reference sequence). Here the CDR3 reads CSSSGGGFNEQFF. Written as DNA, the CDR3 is TGTTCCAGCAGCGGGGGGGGGTTCAATGAGCAGTTCTTC.